This TCR beta chain was observed in a study of cytomegalovirus exposure and HLA in healthy donors. Study summary: Around 79 million unique TCRs, all from HLA-typed donors, were included in an early release of the data.

Worth noting for this clone: Its antigen remains unidentified. The sample carries other DNA sequences with the same CDR3.

V was trimmed by 6 bases and J by 5 bases, leaving 13 bases between them. CDR3 length: 13 amino acids. Germline CDR1 is LNHDA and CDR2 is SQIVND (reference sequence). The PCR had 60 Vbeta and 13 Jbeta primers. The table came from immunoSEQ multiplex PCR; TCRdb's copy has only in-frame clones and leaves some out. The sample has over 150,000 clones; around 76% are singletons. Study-level points and caveats: V- and J-gene trimming in TCR beta was tied to a missense DCLRE1C variant by an analysis performed later.

J is TRBJ1-2 and V is TRBV19; D is perhaps TRBD1 (6 bases). This sequence was found in a girl aged 5-17 years in good health and CMV-seropositive. The sample comprised PBMCs. In DNA form, the CDR3 reads TGTGCCAGTAGCTTGGGGGCCGGGTATGGCTACACCTTC. Translating gives CASSLGAGYGYTF. The whole variable domain, filled in from reference TRBV19 and TRBJ1-2, reads DGGITQSPKYLFRKEGQNVTLSCEQNLNHDAMYWYRQDPGQGLRLIYYSQIVNDFQKGDIAEGYSVSREKKESFPLTVTSAQKNPTAFYLCASSLGAGYGYTFGSGTRLTVV.